The 25 T cell receptor beta chains given below trace back to one sample, sequenced in a study of blood T cell repertoires in COVID-19. Only in-frame clones appear in the TCRdb table, and some are missing; sequencing was by immunoSEQ multiplex PCR. The data hold more than 85,000 clones, with more than 70% observed a single time. Sequencing input: peripheral blood. The receptors were gathered from a human donor in a cohort sampled during active COVID-19.

V is TRBV24-1 and J is TRBJ1-5; TRBD1 matches at 8 bases. With 3 bases clipped from V and 0 bases from J, the junction kept 6 bases outside the gene matches. CDR1 is KGHDR and CDR2 is SFDVKD in the germline V gene. This CDR3 has 17 residues. The CDR3 sequence: CATSDPMTGDSNQPQHF. CDR3 sequence (DNA): TGTGCCACCAGTGATCCGATGACAGGGGATAGCAATCAGCCCCAGCATTTT.

The chain is built from TRBV5-1 and TRBJ1-5; D is uncertain. Deletions cut 0 bases from V and 1 base from J, with 8 bases between. CDR1 and CDR2 (germline): SGHRS, YFSETQ. The CDR3 runs 15 residues. The CDR3 protein is CASSLDPTSNQPQHF. The CDR3 coding sequence is TGCGCCAGCAGCTTGGACCCGACAAGCAATCAGCCCCAGCATTTT.

The V call is TRBV7-2, the J call TRBJ1-2, with TRBD1 matching over 9 bases. The CDR3 has 15 residues. Trimming removed 1 base from V and 4 bases from J; junction bases left unmatched: 4. Germline V gene sequence: CDR1 SGHTA, CDR2 FQGNSA. The CDR3: CASSLDHRGLYGYTF. The CDR3 region has the DNA TGTGCCAGCAGCTTAGATCACAGGGGGCTCTATGGCTACACCTTC.

The V gene is TRBV19, the J gene TRBJ1-6, with TRBD1 as a possible D gene (5 bases). Trimming stripped 7 bases from V and 9 bases from J, with 13 bases between. The CDR3 loop spans 13 amino acids. Germline V gene sequence: CDR1 LNHDA, CDR2 SQIVND (reference sequence). The CDR3 here is CASKPLGGSPLHF. DNA for the CDR3: TGTGCCAGTAAGCCCCTGGGGGGTTCACCCCTCCACTTT.

This clone was detected a few times. This chain uses TRBV5-1 with TRBJ1-2; TRBD1 matches at 8 bases. From germline, CDR1 is SGHRS and CDR2 YFSETQ. This CDR3 comprises 15 residues. Unmatched junction bases numbered 15, after V lost 6 bases and J lost 8 bases. CDR3 DNA sequence: TGCGCCAGCACCGGCGACCCGACAGGGGAGAGAGGCTACACCTTC. Protein product: CASTGDPTGERGYTF. Using reference TRBV5-1 and TRBJ1-2 for the parts outside the CDR3, the full variable domain is KAGVTQTPRYLIKTRGQQVTLSCSPISGHRSVSWYQQTPGQGLQFLFEYFSETQRNKGNFPGRFSGRQFSNSRSEMNVSTLELGDSALYLCASTGDPTGERGYTFGSGTRLTVV.

The V gene is TRBV10-3, the J gene TRBJ2-7; perhaps TRBD1 as D (6 bases). Germline V gene data show CDR1 as ENHRY and CDR2 as SYGVKD. The V end lost 11 bases, the J end lost 4 bases, and 18 bases lay between the germline ends. The CDR3 is 13 residues long. The CDR3 sequence is CAAHGTQGYEQYF. As DNA, the CDR3 is TGTGCCGCCCACGGGACACAGGGTTACGAGCAGTACTTC.

V gene TRBV24-1 combines with J gene TRBJ2-7; tentatively, D is TRBD2 (6 bases). V was cut by 3 bases and J by 3 bases, with 17 bases left in between. The CDR3 consists of 16 residues. Germline CDR1 KGHDR, CDR2 SFDVKD. CDR3 amino acids: CATSDGGTEDLYEQYF. The CDR3 region has the DNA TGTGCCACCAGTGATGGGGGGACGGAAGATCTCTACGAGCAGTACTTC.

This chain connects TRBV7-2 to TRBJ2-3; 7 nucleotides match TRBD2. Trimming at V came to 7 bases and at J to 8 bases, leaving 12 bases not matched to a gene. This CDR3 is 14 amino acids long. The germline V gene has CDR1 SGHTA and CDR2 FQGNSA. For the CDR3, the DNA is TGTGCCAGCACCTTTGGGGAGGGGTCAGGTACGCAGTATTTT. Translating gives CASTFGEGSGTQYF.

The V gene is TRBV5-1, the J gene TRBJ1-1; D not certain. In germline, CDR1 is SGHRS, CDR2 YFSETQ. The CDR3 contains 13 residues. Trimming removed 2 bases from V and 4 bases from J, with 9 bases in between. The CDR3 loop is CASSLTQATEAFF. CDR3 bases: TGCGCCAGCAGCTTAACCCAGGCCACTGAAGCTTTCTTT.

This sequence joins TRBV10-3 and TRBJ2-1; possible D gene TRBD1, 5 bases. The V end was cut by 6 bases, the J end by 10 bases, with 10 bases between. The germline CDR1 and CDR2 sequences are ENHRY and SYGVKD. The CDR3 runs 11 residues. The CDR3 reads CAIRGREEQFF. The CDR3, as DNA: TGTGCCATCAGGGGGCGCGAAGAGCAGTTCTTC.

The chain links TRBV19 to TRBJ1-1, with D maybe TRBD1 (5 bases). V shed 6 bases and J shed 2 bases, with 13 bases lying between them. The germline CDR1 and CDR2 sequences are LNHDA and SQIVND (reference sequence). The CDR3 spans 14 residues. The CDR3 bases are TGTGCCAGTAGACACCTCAGGGCCAACACTGAAGCTTTCTTT. Protein sequence: CASRHLRANTEAFF.

The rearrangement uses TRBV5-1 and TRBJ2-2; 12 bases match TRBD1. The J segment lost 8 bases and the V segment lost 4 bases, leaving 6 bases of the junction unmatched. Germline assignment: CDR1 SGHRS and CDR2 YFSETQ. The CDR3 totals 15 residues. The CDR3 bases are TGCGCCAGCAGCATCGGGACAGGGGGCTCTGGGGAGCTGTTTTTT. This gives the protein CASSIGTGGSGELFF.

Here the CDR3 reads CASTLWTGMNTEAFF. The CDR3 DNA sequence: TGTGCCAGCACCCTCTGGACGGGAATGAACACTGAAGCTTTCTTT. The genes are TRBV5-8 and TRBJ1-1, with unresolved D. Germline values: CDR1 SGHTS, CDR2 YDEGEE. V was cut by 6 bases and J by 0 bases, with 15 bases left in between. The CDR3 is 15 amino acids. The whole variable domain, filled in from reference TRBV5-8 and TRBJ1-1, reads EAGVTQSPTHLIKTRGQQATLRCSPISGHTSVYWYQQALGLGLQFLLWYDEGEERNRGNFPPRFSGRQFPNYSSELNVNALELEDSALYLCASTLWTGMNTEAFFGQGTRLTVV.

The chain combines TRBV28 with TRBJ1-2; TRBD1 matches 9 bases. Per the germline V gene, CDR1 is MDHEN and CDR2 is SYDVKM. The CDR3 has 13 residues. The J segment lost 8 bases and the V segment lost 5 bases, leaving 6 bases of the junction unmatched. CDR3 sequence: CASSPTGGWGYTF. CDR3 DNA: TGTGCCAGCAGTCCGACAGGGGGATGGGGCTACACCTTC.

V gene TRBV7-2 combines with J gene TRBJ2-2; 11 bases map to TRBD2. This CDR3 spans 15 amino acids. V was pared by 5 bases and J by 6 bases, with 5 bases of the junction left unmatched. In germline, CDR1 is SGHTA, CDR2 FQGNSA. Here the CDR3 reads CASSLTSGGAGELFF. CDR3 nucleotides: TGTGCCAGCAGCCTCACTAGCGGGGGTGCCGGGGAGCTGTTTTTT.

V usage is TRBV6-5 and J usage is TRBJ2-7, with 7 positions matching TRBD1. This CDR3 contains 15 residues. Unmatched junction bases numbered 9, after V lost 7 bases and J lost 0 bases. Germline CDR1 and CDR2: MNHEY and SVGAGI. CDR3 in amino acids: CASTRGQAFSYEQYF. The CDR3, as DNA: TGTGCCAGCACCCGAGGACAGGCCTTCTCCTACGAGCAGTACTTC.

The chain is built from TRBV12-3 or TRBV12-4 and TRBJ1-1; D is unresolved. V was cut by 7 bases and J by 0 bases, with 9 bases left in between. The CDR3 is 13 residues long. The CDR3 protein is CASTPGLNTEAFF. CDR3 DNA sequence: TGTGCCAGCACCCCGGGTCTGAACACTGAAGCTTTCTTT.

The V call is TRBV4-3, the J call TRBJ2-3; tentative D call: TRBD1 (5 bases). Trimming left V 3 bases short and J 4 bases short, with 11 bases between. The CDR3 spans 14 residues. Looked up from germline, CDR1 is LGHNA and CDR2 is YSLEER. In nucleotides, the CDR3 is TGCGCCAGCAGCCAGGGGCGCAGTTCAGATACGCAGTATTTT. It is translated as CASSQGRSSDTQYF.

The chain couples TRBV3-1 (or the pseudogene TRBV3-2) to TRBJ2-7; no reliable D call. This CDR3 spans 16 amino acids. The V end was cut by 5 bases, the J end by 0 bases, with 17 bases between. The germline V gene encodes CDR1 LGHDT and CDR2 YNNKEL (reference sequence). CDR3 coding DNA: TGTGCCAGCAGCGAACATTACCTTACCCGCTCCTACGAGCAGTACTTC. Translating it yields CASSEHYLTRSYEQYF.

This chain joins TRBV11-1 and TRBJ2-2; 7 bases agree with TRBD2. Trimming removed 6 bases from V and 6 bases from J; junction bases left unmatched: 4. Germline lookup yields CDR1 SGHAT and CDR2 FQDESV (reference sequence). This CDR3 is built from 13 residues. The CDR3 protein is CASRGLGAGELFF. The CDR3 coding sequence is TGTGCCAGCAGAGGACTAGGGGCCGGGGAGCTGTTTTTT. Combining the CDR3 with reference TRBV11-1 and TRBJ2-2 gives the whole variable domain EAEVAQSPRYKITEKSQAVAFWCDPISGHATLYWYRQILGQGPELLVQFQDESVVDDSQLPKDRFSAERLKGVDSTLKIQPAELGDSAMYLCASRGLGAGELFFGEGSRLTVL.

The gene calls are TRBV7-2 and TRBJ2-3; the match to TRBD2 covers 8 bases. The CDR3 has 17 residues. Germline V lookup: CDR1 SGHTA, CDR2 FQGNSA. With 1 base clipped from V and 6 bases from J, the junction kept 12 bases outside the gene matches. CDR3 sequence: CASSLVPAGGPGDTQYF. In DNA form, the CDR3 reads TGTGCCAGCAGCTTAGTCCCGGCGGGGGGTCCGGGGGATACGCAGTATTTT.

This clone was observed a few times. The chain carries TRBV27 and TRBJ1-2; perhaps TRBD1 as D (6 bases). Germline V gives CDR1 MNHEY, CDR2 SMNVEV (reference sequence). The V end lost 7 bases, the J end lost 3 bases, and 12 bases lay between the germline ends. There are 13 residues in the CDR3. The chain's CDR3 is CASKPQGYYGYTF. CDR3 DNA: TGTGCCAGCAAACCACAGGGTTACTATGGCTACACCTTC.

The chain joins TRBV3-1 (or the pseudogene TRBV3-2) to TRBJ2-7; D is undetermined. This CDR3 is built from 14 residues. CDR1 and CDR2 from the germline V gene are LGHDT and YNNKEL (reference sequence). Trimming shortened V by 1 base and J by 2 bases, and 9 bases separated the two germline ends. CDR3 DNA sequence: TGTGCCAGCAGCCAAGGAGGCCACCCCTACGAGCAGTACTTC. Protein sequence: CASSQGGHPYEQYF.

Only a few counts were recorded for this clone. The chain employs TRBV30 and TRBJ1-5; 9 nucleotides align to TRBD1. The CDR3 runs to 16 residues. The germline gives CDR1 GTSNPN, CDR2 SVGIG (reference sequence). V gave up 6 bases and J gave up 1 base; unmatched junction bases: 10. The DNA of the CDR3 is TGTGCCTGCCTTGGACAGGGGTTAGCCAGCAATCAGCCCCAGCATTTT. Translated: CACLGQGLASNQPQHF.

This clone occurred once. The V call is TRBV6-2 or TRBV6-3, the J call TRBJ1-5, with no clear D. The V and J ends lost 2 bases and 11 bases respectively, with 10 bases between them. Germline CDR1 and CDR2: MNHEY and SVGEGT. The CDR3 is 12 amino acids. The CDR3 is CASSYEGLSQHF. The CDR3 DNA reads TGTGCCAGCAGTTACGAGGGCCTGTCCCAGCATTTT.